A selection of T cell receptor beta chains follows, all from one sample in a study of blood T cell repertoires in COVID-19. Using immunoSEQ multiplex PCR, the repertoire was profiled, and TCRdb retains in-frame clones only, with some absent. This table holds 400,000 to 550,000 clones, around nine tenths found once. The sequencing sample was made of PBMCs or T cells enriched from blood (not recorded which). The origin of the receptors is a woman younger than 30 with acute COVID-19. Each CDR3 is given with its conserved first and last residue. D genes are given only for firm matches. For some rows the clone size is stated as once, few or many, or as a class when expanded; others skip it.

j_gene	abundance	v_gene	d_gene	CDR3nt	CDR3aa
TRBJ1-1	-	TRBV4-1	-	TGCGCCAGCAGCCAAGAAGACAGCCCGGGCACTGAAGCTTTCTTT	CASSQEDSPGTEAFF
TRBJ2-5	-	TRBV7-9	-	TGTGCCAGCAGCTTGATAGCTGGCGGAGGGGAAGAGACCCAGTACTTC	CASSLIAGGGEETQYF
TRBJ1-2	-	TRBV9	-	TGTGCCAGCAGCGTACTAGGAGGGAAAAACTATGGCTACACCTTC	CASSVLGGKNYGYTF
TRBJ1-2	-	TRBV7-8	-	TGTGCCAGCACAGGGGCCTTTAATGGCTACACCTTC	CASTGAFNGYTF
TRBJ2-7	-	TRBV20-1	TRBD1	TGCAGTGCTAGTAGGGACAGGGGGGGGTCCTACGAGCAGTACTTC	CSASRDRGGSYEQYF
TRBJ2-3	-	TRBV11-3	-	TGTGCCAGCAGCTTAGGGGGGCCAGATACGCAGTATTTT	CASSLGGPDTQYF
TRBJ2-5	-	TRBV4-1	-	TGCGCCAGCAGCCAAGTAGGGGCGGGACCCCAAGAGACCCAGTACTTC	CASSQVGAGPQETQYF
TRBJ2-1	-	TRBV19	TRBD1	TGTGCCAGTAGTCGACAGGGCTTCTACAATGAGCAGTTCTTC	CASSRQGFYNEQFF
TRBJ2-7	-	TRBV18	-	TGTGCCAGCTCACCGCAGGGGAACTACGAGCAGTACTTC	CASSPQGNYEQYF
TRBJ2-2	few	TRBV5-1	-	TGCGCCAGCACCCGAGCGGAGGCGAACACCGGGGAGCTGTTTTTT	CASTRAEANTGELFF
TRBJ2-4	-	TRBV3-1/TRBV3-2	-	TGTGCCAGCAGCCAGCAGGGAGCCAAAAACATTCAGTACTTC	CASSQQGAKNIQYF
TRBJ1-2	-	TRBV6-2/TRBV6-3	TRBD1	TGTGCCAGCAGTTATCGGACAGGCCGGGGTGGCTACACCTTC	CASSYRTGRGGYTF
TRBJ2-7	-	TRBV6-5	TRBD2	TGTGCCAGCAGGGGAGGGTCTCAATCCTACGAGCAGTACTTC	CASRGGSQSYEQYF
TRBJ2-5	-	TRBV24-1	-	TGTGCCACCAGTGACCCCCGCGAACAAGAGACCCAGTACTTC	CATSDPREQETQYF
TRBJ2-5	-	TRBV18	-	TGTGCCAGCTCACCACAAGGACAACAAGAGACCCAGTACTTC	CASSPQGQQETQYF
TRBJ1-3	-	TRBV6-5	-	TGTGCCAGCAGTTACTCGCGGGGGACCTCTGGAAACACCATATATTTT	CASSYSRGTSGNTIYF
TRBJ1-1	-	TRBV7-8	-	TGTGCCAGCAGCTTAGCTGGGGCGAACACTGAAGCTTTCTTT	CASSLAGANTEAFF
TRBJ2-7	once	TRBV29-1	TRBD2	TGCAGCGTTGAGACTAGCGGGACCTACGAGCAGTACTTC	CSVETSGTYEQYF
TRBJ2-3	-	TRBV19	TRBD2	TGTGCCAGTAGTAAGGAGGCTAGCGGGAGCCTTGGACCAGATACGCAGTATTTT	CASSKEASGSLGPDTQYF
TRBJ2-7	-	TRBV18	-	TGTGCCAGCTCACCGTCCGGGATGAGAGACGAGCAGTACTTC	CASSPSGMRDEQYF
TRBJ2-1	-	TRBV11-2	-	TGTGCCAGCAGCTTAGCCCGGGACACAACCTACAATGAGCAGTTCTTC	CASSLARDTTYNEQFF
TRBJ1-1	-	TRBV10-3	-	TGTGCCATCAAGCAGGGACACATGAACACTGAAGCTTTCTTT	CAIKQGHMNTEAFF
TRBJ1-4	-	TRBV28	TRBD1	TGTGCCAGCAGCATGACAGGGGGTTTCGCAACTAATGAAAAACTGTTTTTT	CASSMTGGFATNEKLFF
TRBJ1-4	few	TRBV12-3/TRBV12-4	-	TGTGCCAGCAGTTTTAACGGTGAAAAACTGTTTTTT	CASSFNGEKLFF
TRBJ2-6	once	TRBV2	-	TGTGCCAGCAGCGTGCGAAGTTCAGGGGCCAACGTCCTGACTTTC	CASSVRSSGANVLTF
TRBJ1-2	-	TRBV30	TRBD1	TGTGCCTGGAGCGGACAGGCGGAGTCAGTCTACACCTTC	CAWSGQAESVYTF
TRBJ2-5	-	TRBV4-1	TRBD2	TGCGCCAGCAGCCAGTCCCCGGGACTAGCGGGAGAGCAAGAGACCCAGTACTTC	CASSQSPGLAGEQETQYF
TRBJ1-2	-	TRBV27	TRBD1	TGTGCCAGCAGTTTATTTGGACAGGGGCGCGCCGTCTATGGCTACACCTTC	CASSLFGQGRAVYGYTF
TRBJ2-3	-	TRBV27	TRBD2	TGTGCCAGCCGGCGGGAGGTCTACGCATCTGGGGGCACAGATACGCAGTATTTT	CASRREVYASGGTDTQYF
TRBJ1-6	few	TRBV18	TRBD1	TGTGCCAGCTCACCTGGACAGGGGGCTGTCAATTCACCCCTCCACTTT	CASSPGQGAVNSPLHF
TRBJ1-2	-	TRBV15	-	TGTGCCACCAGCCCCCCCCGGGGGAACTATGGCTACACCTTC	CATSPPRGNYGYTF
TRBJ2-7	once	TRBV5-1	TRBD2	TGCGCCAGCAGCTTCAACGGATGGGGGGATAGGGGATTCAGCGGGAGGTACGAGCAGTACTTC	CASSFNGWGDRGFSGRYEQYF
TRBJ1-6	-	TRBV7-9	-	TGTGCCAGCAGCTTTCGACAGGATTCACCCCTCCACTTT	CASSFRQDSPLHF
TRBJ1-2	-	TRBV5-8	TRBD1	TGTGCCAGCACCATACAGGGGGCCTATGGCTACACCTTC	CASTIQGAYGYTF
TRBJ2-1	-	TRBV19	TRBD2	TGTGCCAGTAGTACGCTAGCGGCAAGCTCCTACAATGAGCAGTTCTTC	CASSTLAASSYNEQFF
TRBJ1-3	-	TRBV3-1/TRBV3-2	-	TGTGCCAGCAGCCAAGACCTGACAGCCTCTGGAAACACCATATATTTT	CASSQDLTASGNTIYF
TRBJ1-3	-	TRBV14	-	TGTGCCAGCAGCCAATATAGAGTATCTGGAAACACCATATATTTT	CASSQYRVSGNTIYF
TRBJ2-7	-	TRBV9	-	TGTGCCAGCAGCCCTAGCTCCTACGAGCAGTACTTC	CASSPSSYEQYF
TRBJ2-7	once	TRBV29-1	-	TGCAGCGTTGAACTTTTGGGCGGGATCAACGAGCAGTACTTC	CSVELLGGINEQYF
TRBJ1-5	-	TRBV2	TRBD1	TGTGCCAGCAGCATGACAGGGAGCAATCAGCCCCAGCATTTT	CASSMTGSNQPQHF
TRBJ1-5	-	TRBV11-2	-	TGTGCCAGCAGCAATGACAGACTTCAGCCCCAGCATTTT	CASSNDRLQPQHF
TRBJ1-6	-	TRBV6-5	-	TGTGCCAGTCTTAGGACTGGCAATAATTCACCCCTCCACTTT	CASLRTGNNSPLHF
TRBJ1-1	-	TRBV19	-	TGTGCCAGTGTCCGGGCCCAGGGGTCCGAAGCTTTCTTT	CASVRAQGSEAFF
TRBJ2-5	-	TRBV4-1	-	TGCGCCAGCAGCCAAGTGGCGGAAGAGACCCAGTACTTC	CASSQVAEETQYF
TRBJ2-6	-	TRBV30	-	TGTGCCTGGAGTTTTTTCGAGATCTCTGGGGCCAACGTCCTGACTTTC	CAWSFFEISGANVLTF
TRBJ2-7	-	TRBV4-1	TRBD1	TGCGCCAGCAGCCAAGATGTCAGGGGGTACTCCTACGAGCAGTACTTC	CASSQDVRGYSYEQYF
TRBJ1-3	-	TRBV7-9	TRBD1	TGTGCCAGCAGCAAGGACAGGACCTCTGGAAACACCATATATTTT	CASSKDRTSGNTIYF
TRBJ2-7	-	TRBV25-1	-	TGTGCCAGCACAGGGATGAACTACGAGCAGTACTTC	CASTGMNYEQYF
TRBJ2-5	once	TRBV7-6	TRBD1	TGTGCCAGCAGCCCACGGGACAGGGGAGAAGAGACCCAGTACTTC	CASSPRDRGEETQYF
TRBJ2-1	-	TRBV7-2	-	TGTGCCAGCACCATCCTAACAGGGCCGAATGAGCAGTTCTTC	CASTILTGPNEQFF
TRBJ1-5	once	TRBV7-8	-	TGTGCCAGCAGCTTAGGCGTCCAGCCCCAGCATTTT	CASSLGVQPQHF
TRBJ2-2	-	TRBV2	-	TGTGCCAGCAGTGTCCCTACGGAACCGGGACTCCGGAACACCGGGGAGCTGTTTTTT	CASSVPTEPGLRNTGELFF